Detailed here is one T cell receptor beta chain. The sample comes from a study of blood T cell repertoires in COVID-19. About the study: Sources were T cells, B-cell-depleted T cells, or PBMCs; the material itself was cDNA or gDNA.

The CDR3 is 15 residues long. With 1 base clipped from V and 2 bases from J, the junction kept 1 base outside the gene matches. Germline-derived CDR1 and CDR2 are SNHLY and FYNNEI. Repertoires were generated with immunoSEQ multiplex PCR, while TCRdb's copy carries only in-frame clones and drops some. The repertoire has just over 300,000 clones, around 87% of them found once; the top ten carry about 2%. Sequencing was carried out using peripheral blood. This chain uses TRBV2 with TRBJ2-5; 10 bases match TRBD1. The clonotype originates from a man younger than 35 with active or convalescent COVID-19. CDR3 in amino acids: CASSEEGQGQETQYF. The CDR3 DNA reads as TGTGCCAGCAGTGAAGAGGGACAGGGGCAAGAGACCCAGTACTTC.